This T cell receptor beta chain was identified in a study of blood T cell repertoires in COVID-19. Study-level information: COVID-19 samples, acute and convalescent, were from the United States, Italy and Spain. T cells, B-cell-depleted T cells, or PBMCs provided the cDNA or gDNA that served as material.

V lost 5 bases and J 10 bases, leaving 17 bases between the germline ends. The V gene's germline CDR1 is KGHSH and CDR2 LQKENI. The CDR3 runs to 14 residues. In the authors' methods: Nucleated cell number was recorded as an estimate derived from reference gene primer amplification. Generated by immunoSEQ multiplex PCR, the TCRdb table keeps only in-frame clones and is missing some. The DNA was the basis for D and trimming; V, J and clone size are from that table. The table includes about 120,000 clones, approximately 83% detected once. V usage is TRBV18 and J usage is TRBJ1-4, with TRBD1 as a possible D gene (6 bases). The sequenced sample was peripheral blood. This TCR derives from a man aged 80 or over with active or convalescent COVID-19. For the CDR3, the DNA is TGTGCCAGCTCAGAGCAAGGGGGAAAAGGAAAACTGTTTTTT. It is translated as CASSEQGGKGKLFF.